The 32 T cell receptor beta chains reported below all come from one sample, sequenced in a study of cytomegalovirus exposure and HLA in healthy donors. The protocol was immunoSEQ multiplex PCR, while the TCRdb copy is restricted to in-frame clones and leaves out a portion. The sample has roughly 120,000 clones; roughly nine tenths are singletons. Sequencing was performed on PBMCs. These receptors all stem from a man younger than 30 in good health and CMV-seropositive.

This rearrangement joins TRBV5-1 to TRBJ1-6; 7 bases agree with TRBD1. From germline, CDR1 is SGHRS and CDR2 YFSETQ. CDR3 length: 15 amino acids. Losses at the gene ends were 3 bases for V and 5 bases for J; bases not matched to a gene: 5. The CDR3 region has the DNA TGCGCCAGCAGCTGGGGACAGCGACATAATTCACCCCTCCACTTT. Residues: CASSWGQRHNSPLHF. Looking up the rest from reference TRBV5-1 and TRBJ1-6 gives the full variable domain: KAGVTQTPRYLIKTRGQQVTLSCSPISGHRSVSWYQQTPGQGLQFLFEYFSETQRNKGNFPGRFSGRQFSNSRSEMNVSTLELGDSALYLCASSWGQRHNSPLHFGNGTRLTVT.

CDR3 in amino acids: CASSDRTGPSYEQYF. CDR3 DNA sequence: TGCGCCAGCAGTGACCGGACAGGGCCGTCCTACGAGCAGTACTTC. The V call is TRBV10-1, the J call TRBJ2-7; 8 positions match TRBD1. Germline CDR1 WNHNN, CDR2 SYGVQD (reference sequence). Trimming cost V 3 bases and J 1 base; bases outside gene matches: 5. The CDR3 sequence is 15 residues long.

The CDR3 coding sequence is TGTGCCAGCAGGCCGGGACAGGGCGTCGAGCCCCAGCATTTT. Its protein is CASRPGQGVEPQHF. V is TRBV5-5 and J is TRBJ1-5; 9 bases are shared with TRBD1. Per the germline V gene, CDR1 is SGHKS and CDR2 is YYEKEE (reference sequence). The trim removed 5 bases at V and 8 bases at J, leaving 8 bases unmatched. The CDR3 extends over 14 amino acids.

V and J are TRBV7-4 and TRBJ1-5; TRBD1 aligns across 7 bases. The CDR3 extends over 15 amino acids. In germline, CDR1 is SGHVT, CDR2 SQSDAQ. The V and J ends lost 5 bases and 5 bases, in that order; junction bases with no gene match: 9. CDR3 DNA sequence: TGTGCCAGCAGCCACTATACAGGGGCCCATCAGCCCCAGCATTTT. Amino acid sequence: CASSHYTGAHQPQHF.

The chain uses TRBV5-1 and TRBJ2-1, with a possible D match to TRBD1 (5 bases). Trimming left V 7 bases short and J 0 bases short, with 17 bases between. Germline lookup yields CDR1 SGHRS and CDR2 YFSETQ. The CDR3 has 16 residues. Here the CDR3 reads CASVTTGFSSYNEQFF. The CDR3 nucleotides read TGCGCCAGCGTCACCACAGGATTCAGCTCCTACAATGAGCAGTTCTTC.

This chain links TRBV4-1 with TRBJ1-5; possibly TRBD1 for D (6 bases). Germline assignment: CDR1 MGHRA and CDR2 YSYEKL. Trimming took off 4 bases at V and 1 base at J, with 14 bases between the two ends. CDR3 length: 16 residues. CDR3 coding DNA: TGCGCCAGCAGCCCACAGGGACGTGGGAGCAATCAGCCCCAGCATTTT. This codes for CASSPQGRGSNQPQHF.

This CDR3 is CASSSPTGGWETQYF. The CDR3 DNA is TGTGCCAGTAGTAGCCCTACAGGGGGCTGGGAGACCCAGTACTTC. This rearrangement joins TRBV19 to TRBJ2-5, with 9 bases lining up with TRBD1. This CDR3 has 15 residues. The trim removed 4 bases at V and 5 bases at J, leaving 8 bases unmatched. Germline assignment: CDR1 LNHDA and CDR2 SQIVND (reference sequence).

This chain connects TRBV7-9 to TRBJ2-7; D is unresolved. V lost 2 bases, J lost 6 bases, and 11 bases lay in between. In germline, CDR1 is SEHNR, CDR2 FQNEAQ (reference sequence). The CDR3 runs to 13 residues. The CDR3 region has the DNA TGTGCCAGCAGCTTACTCGATAGAGGCGAGCAGTACTTC. Encoded protein: CASSLLDRGEQYF.

The chain uses TRBV2 and TRBJ1-6, with a possible D match to TRBD1 (5 bases). The CDR3 consists of 14 residues. Trimming left V 3 bases short and J 9 bases short, with 12 bases between. Germline V lookup: CDR1 SNHLY, CDR2 FYNNEI. The chain's CDR3 is CASSEGGGSSPLHF. CDR3 sequence (DNA): TGTGCCAGCAGTGAGGGGGGGGGTTCTTCACCCCTCCACTTT.

The V call is TRBV4-1, the J call TRBJ1-2, with 9 positions matching TRBD1. The CDR3 totals 17 residues. Germline CDR1 and CDR2: MGHRA and YSYEKL. Trimming took 1 base from V and 2 from J; bases not matched to a gene: 8. The CDR3 region is CASSQGGTGTKNYGYTF. CDR3 DNA sequence: TGCGCCAGCAGCCAAGGCGGGACAGGGACCAAAAACTATGGCTACACCTTC.

The chain combines TRBV7-9 with TRBJ2-2; D call uncertain. With 7 bases removed from V and 3 bases from J, the gap between germline ends came to 12 bases. Germline CDR1 SEHNR, CDR2 FQNEAQ (reference sequence). The CDR3 consists of 14 residues. The CDR3 loop reads CASNTLTDTGELFF. CDR3 DNA sequence: TGTGCCAGCAACACTTTGACTGACACCGGGGAGCTGTTTTTT.

This clone was found once. The gene calls are TRBV11-1 and TRBJ2-2, with D possibly TRBD2 on 5 matching bases. CDR1 is SGHAT and CDR2 is FQDESV in the germline V gene (reference sequence). V was shortened by 3 bases and J by 4 bases, with 12 bases between the two germline ends. This CDR3 contains 15 residues. CDR3 loop: CASSFGVGITGELFF. The CDR3 DNA reads as TGTGCCAGCAGCTTCGGGGTAGGGATCACCGGGGAGCTGTTTTTT.

The chain has TRBV7-9 and TRBJ1-6; 7 bases fit TRBD1. The CDR3 spans 15 residues. Germline CDR1 SEHNR, CDR2 FQNEAQ (reference sequence). The junction had 4 bases not matched to a gene; V was cut back by 1 base and J by 7 bases. CDR3: CASSLVAGGNSPLHF. CDR3 coding DNA: TGTGCCAGCAGCTTAGTGGCAGGGGGGAATTCACCCCTCCACTTT.

This CDR3 reads CASSLSPGAHTEAFF. CDR3 DNA sequence: TGTGCCAGCAGTTTATCCCCAGGGGCGCACACTGAAGCTTTCTTT. The rearrangement links TRBV27 to TRBJ1-1, with a possible D match to TRBD1 (6 bases). This CDR3 has 15 amino acids. Trimming left V 0 bases short and J 3 bases short, with 11 bases between. Germline assignment: CDR1 MNHEY and CDR2 SMNVEV (reference sequence).

This sequence joins TRBV19 and TRBJ2-1; D not resolved. The CDR3 extends over 14 amino acids. CDR1 and CDR2 (germline): LNHDA, SQIVND (reference sequence). V dropped 2 bases and J dropped 0 bases, with 5 bases sitting between them. As DNA, the CDR3 is TGTGCCAGTAGTATAACGAGCTCCTACAATGAGCAGTTCTTC. It codes for CASSITSSYNEQFF.

V is TRBV2 and J is TRBJ1-2; TRBD1 might be the D (5 bases). Between the trimmed V and J ends, which lost 2 bases and 8 bases, there was a span of 21 bases. This CDR3 has 16 amino acids. Germline lookup yields CDR1 SNHLY and CDR2 FYNNEI. CDR3 residues: CASSESLAGGGLGYTF. DNA for the CDR3: TGTGCCAGCAGTGAAAGTTTGGCAGGTGGGGGACTGGGCTACACCTTC.

The V gene is TRBV11-2, the J gene TRBJ2-7; tentatively, D is TRBD1 (6 bases). Trimming left V 4 bases short and J 6 bases short, with 10 bases between. This CDR3 has 12 residues. Germline CDR1 and CDR2: SGHAT and FQNNGV. The CDR3 DNA reads as TGTGCCAGCAGCTCCTCCAGGGGCGAGCAGTACTTC. Translated: CASSSSRGEQYF.

Concerning this clone itself: A read error may account for a junction end that differs from germline. The chain recombines TRBV27 with TRBJ2-7; TRBD1 aligns across 11 bases. Germline loops: CDR1 MNHEY, CDR2 SMNVEV (reference sequence). This CDR3 is 14 amino acids long. In DNA form, the CDR3 reads TGTGCCCGCAGGAGGGGGGACAGGGGGGGGGAGCAGTACTTC. Protein: CARRRGDRGGEQYF.

The chain combines TRBV10-2 with TRBJ1-2; 8 bases align to TRBD1. This CDR3 is 14 amino acids long. Losses at the gene ends were 0 bases for V and 4 bases for J; bases not matched to a gene: 1. Germline V lookup: CDR1 WSHSY, CDR2 SAAADI. The CDR3 coding sequence is TGCGCCAGCAGTGAGTCGACAGGGGTCTATGGCTACACCTTC. This translates into CASSESTGVYGYTF.

The rearrangement links TRBV7-8 to TRBJ2-1, with D possibly TRBD2 on 6 matching bases. The V gene's germline CDR1 is SGHVS and CDR2 FQNEAQ. Trimming removed 0 bases at V and 7 bases at J, with 13 bases between. The CDR3 is 15 amino acids. The CDR3 nucleotides read TGTGCCAGCAGCTTAGCGGGGACTGTATCTAATGAGCAGTTCTTC. As protein: CASSLAGTVSNEQFF. Variable domain in full (rest from reference TRBV7-8 and TRBJ2-1): GAGVSQSPRYKVAKRGQDVALRCDPISGHVSLFWYQQALGQGPEFLTYFQNEAQLDKSGLPSDRFFAERPEGSVSTLKIQRTQQEDSAVYLCASSLAGTVSNEQFFGPGTRLTVL.

This clone was seen just once. The chain recombines TRBV6-4 with TRBJ1-5; tentatively, D is TRBD1 (5 bases). Trimming removed 2 bases at V and 6 bases at J, with 11 bases between. The CDR3 covers 14 residues. Germline assignment: CDR1 MRHNA and CDR2 SNTAGT. The CDR3 loop reads CASSDDSSSQPQHF. The CDR3 bases are TGTGCCAGCAGTGACGACAGCTCCAGTCAGCCCCAGCATTTT.

This sequence joins TRBV19 and TRBJ1-5; the D gene is possibly TRBD1 (5 bases). V shed 1 base and J shed 2 bases, with 12 bases lying between them. Germline values: CDR1 LNHDA, CDR2 SQIVND (reference sequence). The CDR3 totals 16 residues. The CDR3 reads CASSIVPGMGNQPQHF. In nucleotides, the CDR3 is TGTGCCAGTAGTATAGTGCCAGGGATGGGCAATCAGCCCCAGCATTTT.

This chain links TRBV1 with TRBJ1-1; the table's D call, TRBD1, has no DNA check behind it. TRBV1 is designated a pseudogene. The CDR3 runs to 17 residues. The chain's CDR3 is CTSSLNPSGAVGTEAFF. The CDR3 nucleotides read TGCACCAGCAGCCTCAACCCCTCAGGGGCGGTTGGCACTGAAGCTTTCTTT.

The chain recombines TRBV5-6 with TRBJ1-2; D not resolved. This CDR3 spans 11 amino acids. V lost 3 bases and J 5 bases, leaving 5 bases between the germline ends. Germline V gene lookup returns CDR1 SGHDT and CDR2 YYEEEE. The CDR3 region has the DNA TGTGCCAGCAGCTATCAATATGGCTACACCTTC. Protein: CASSYQYGYTF.

The chain is built from TRBV2 and TRBJ2-6, with D perhaps TRBD1 (5 bases). Germline CDR1 and CDR2: SNHLY and FYNNEI. V was clipped by 9 bases and J by 0 bases, with 21 bases between them. This CDR3 region has 18 residues. The CDR3 DNA reads as TGTGCCAGTTCTCTCTTGGACAAGGGATACTCTGGGGCCAACGTCCTGACTTTC. Translation gives CASSLLDKGYSGANVLTF.

V usage is TRBV10-3 and J usage is TRBJ1-1, with TRBD1 matching 8 bases. CDR3 size: 14 residues. Germline trimming cut 3 bases from V and 4 bases from J; bases unmatched to any gene: 4. The V gene's germline CDR1 is ENHRY and CDR2 SYGVKD. CDR3 loop: CAISDRQGSTEAFF. DNA for the CDR3: TGTGCCATCAGTGATCGACAGGGGAGCACTGAAGCTTTCTTT.

The V gene is TRBV5-6, the J gene TRBJ2-7; D gene unclear. CDR1 is SGHDT and CDR2 is YYEEEE in the germline V gene. The CDR3 consists of 13 residues. Trimming took 1 base from V and 3 from J, leaving 8 bases between them. CDR3 in amino acids: CASSLSTRYEQYF. CDR3 sequence (DNA): TGTGCCAGCAGCTTGAGTACACGCTACGAGCAGTACTTC.

This chain uses TRBV5-4 with TRBJ2-7, with 7 bases aligning to TRBD1. Trimming took 4 bases from V and 3 from J; bases not matched to a gene: 1. The CDR3 consists of 12 residues. The germline V gene encodes CDR1 SGHNT and CDR2 YYREEE (reference sequence). Written as DNA, the CDR3 is TGTGCCAGCAGCCGGGACAGCTACGAGCAGTACTTC. Protein: CASSRDSYEQYF.

V usage is TRBV14 and J usage is TRBJ2-7, with no clear D. Trimming shortened V by 1 base and J by 3 bases, and 7 bases separated the two germline ends. Germline values: CDR1 SGHDN, CDR2 FVKESK. The CDR3 extends over 13 amino acids. Here the CDR3 reads CASSQGVFYEQYF. In DNA form, the CDR3 reads TGTGCCAGCAGCCAAGGCGTTTTCTACGAGCAGTACTTC.

A few counts support this clone. Within the sample, other DNA sequences also encode this same CDR3. The chain combines TRBV5-1 with TRBJ1-5, with a possible D match to TRBD1 (5 bases). In germline, CDR1 is SGHRS, CDR2 YFSETQ. Trimming removed 0 bases from V and 3 bases from J, with 10 bases in between. This CDR3 region has 15 residues. CDR3 DNA: TGCGCCAGCAGCTTGGACGGACAACCCAATCAGCCCCAGCATTTT. Protein sequence: CASSLDGQPNQPQHF.

J is TRBJ2-6 and V is TRBV7-9; possibly TRBD2 for D (5 bases). The CDR3 is made up of 18 amino acids. Germline lookup yields CDR1 SEHNR and CDR2 FQNEAQ (reference sequence). The V and J ends lost 5 bases and 4 bases respectively, with 21 bases between them. CDR3 nucleotides: TGTGCCAGCAGCGCCGCCTGGGAGCCCGGGGTCGGGGCCAACGTCCTGACTTTC. Translated, it gives CASSAAWEPGVGANVLTF.

The V and J genes are TRBV10-3 and TRBJ2-7; TRBD1 matches 9 bases. CDR3 length equals 15 residues. The germline gives CDR1 ENHRY, CDR2 SYGVKD. J lost 5 bases, V lost 2 bases, and 7 bases had no gene match. As DNA, the CDR3 is TGTGCCATCAGTGAGCCGGGACAGGGTATGAACGAGCAGTACTTC. This encodes CAISEPGQGMNEQYF.